The T cell receptor (beta chain) under discussion was sequenced for a study of identical twins. The V end lost 5 bases, the J end lost 3 bases, and 18 bases lay between the germline ends. CDR3 size: 16 residues. Germline lookup yields CDR1 SEHNR and CDR2 FQNEAQ (reference sequence). Template switching introduced a universal primer site, and the cDNA bore unique molecular identifiers. TCRdb re-called the 5' RACE reads with MiXCR, one entry per CDR3 protein. The table has 600,000 to 800,000 distinct CDR3 sequences, approximately 22% seen once; the top ten hold roughly 4%. The same sample was also studied in work on T cells expressing NK-cell markers.

Specimen: PBMCs. This clonotype originated in a woman aged 18-35 years in good health. This chain joins TRBV7-9 and TRBJ2-3; D might be TRBD2 (7 bases). CDR3 DNA sequence: TGTGCCAGCAGCATAAATGCGGGGGCGTGGACAGATACGCAGTATTTT. Translating it yields CASSINAGAWTDTQYF.